This TCR beta chain came from a study of blood T cells in healthy people across ages. It was roughly 10 milliliters of peripheral blood that were drawn from each donor. The second PCR ran roughly 7 to 11 cycles with a sample-barcoded 5' primer and J-beta primers. One entry per CDR3 protein results from TCRdb running MiXCR on the 5' RACE reads. The data contain roughly 1,500,000 distinct CDR3 sequences, roughly a third of them singletons. The CDR3 has 17 amino acids. In germline, CDR1 is MDHEN, CDR2 SYDVKM. Trimming cost V 3 bases and J 6 bases, with 20 bases left between them. J is TRBJ2-2 and V is TRBV28; perhaps TRBD2 as D (5 bases). Sequencing was carried out using blood. The TCR was taken from a woman in her twenties or thirties in good health. DNA for the CDR3: TGTGCCAGCAGTTTTTCTGTCCGGACTCTAGAACCCGGGGAGCTGTTTTTT. Its protein product is CASSFSVRTLEPGELFF.